This T cell receptor (beta chain) is drawn from a study of CD8 T cells in ankylosing spondylitis. General study results and limits: Clones linked to disease, bearing a CD8+ phenotype, were relatively rare in peripheral blood. Blood of patients with ankylosing spondylitis appeared to be characterized by a TCR beta motif of roughly eight highly homologous variants.

Trimming left V 0 bases short and J 0 bases short, with 11 bases between. Germline values: CDR1 SEHNR, CDR2 FQNEAQ (reference sequence). The CDR3 is 16 residues long. TCRdb recomputed calls from the 5' RACE reads with MiXCR, one row per CDR3 protein. This repertoire shows approximately 100,000 distinct CDR3 sequences, 24% found once; its top ten account for roughly an eighth. Details on this clonotype: Antigen unknown.

The source material was synovial fluid, either unsorted or a sorted T cell fraction (not recorded which). V is TRBV7-9 and J is TRBJ1-2; D is possibly TRBD1 (5 bases). The TCR comes from a male donor with ankylosing spondylitis. The CDR3 DNA sequence: TGTGCCAGCAGCTTAGCGGGGGTCTTAGCTAACTATGGCTACACCTTC. Protein product: CASSLAGVLANYGYTF.